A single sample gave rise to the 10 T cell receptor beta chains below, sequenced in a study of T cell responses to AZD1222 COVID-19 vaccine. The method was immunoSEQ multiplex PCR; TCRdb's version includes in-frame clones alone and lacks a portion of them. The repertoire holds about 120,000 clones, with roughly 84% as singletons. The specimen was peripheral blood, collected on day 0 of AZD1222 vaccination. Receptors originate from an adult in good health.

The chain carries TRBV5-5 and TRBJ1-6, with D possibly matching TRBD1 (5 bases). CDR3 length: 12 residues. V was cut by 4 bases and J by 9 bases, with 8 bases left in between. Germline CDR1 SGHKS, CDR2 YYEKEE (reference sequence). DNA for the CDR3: TGTGCCAGCAGCAAAACAGGTTCACCCCTCCACTTT. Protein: CASSKTGSPLHF.

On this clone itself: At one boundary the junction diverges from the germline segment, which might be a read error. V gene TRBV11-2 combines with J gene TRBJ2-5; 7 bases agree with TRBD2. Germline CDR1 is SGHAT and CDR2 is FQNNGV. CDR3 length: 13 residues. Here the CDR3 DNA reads TGTGCCAGCAGCTTAGCCCCAGGGCTAGCGGCGCACTTC. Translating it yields CASSLAPGLAAHF.

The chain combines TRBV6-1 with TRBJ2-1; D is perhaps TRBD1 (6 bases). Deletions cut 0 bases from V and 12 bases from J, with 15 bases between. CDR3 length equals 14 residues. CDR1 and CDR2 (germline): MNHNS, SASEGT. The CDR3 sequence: CASSEALDSVGQFF. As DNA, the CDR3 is TGTGCCAGCAGTGAAGCGCTGGACAGCGTGGGGCAGTTCTTC.

The CDR3 DNA reads TGTGCCAGCAGTTTCCGCGGGTACAATGAGCAGTTCTTC. Amino acid sequence: CASSFRGYNEQFF. The chain uses TRBV12-3 or TRBV12-4 and TRBJ2-1; D possibly corresponds to TRBD2 (5 bases). V lost 3 bases to trimming and J lost 4 bases, with 7 bases between them. This CDR3 spans 13 amino acids.

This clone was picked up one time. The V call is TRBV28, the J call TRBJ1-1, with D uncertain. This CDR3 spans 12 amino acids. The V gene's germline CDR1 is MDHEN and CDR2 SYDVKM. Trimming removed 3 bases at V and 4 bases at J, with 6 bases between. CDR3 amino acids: CASSLTVTEAFF. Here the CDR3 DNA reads TGTGCCAGCAGTTTGACGGTCACTGAAGCTTTCTTT.

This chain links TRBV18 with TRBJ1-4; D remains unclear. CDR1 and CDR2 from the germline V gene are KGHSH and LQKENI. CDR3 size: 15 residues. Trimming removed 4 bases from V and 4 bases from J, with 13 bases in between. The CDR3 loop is CASSLLDRFNEKLFF. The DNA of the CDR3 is TGTGCCAGCTCACTACTTGACCGGTTTAATGAAAAACTGTTTTTT.

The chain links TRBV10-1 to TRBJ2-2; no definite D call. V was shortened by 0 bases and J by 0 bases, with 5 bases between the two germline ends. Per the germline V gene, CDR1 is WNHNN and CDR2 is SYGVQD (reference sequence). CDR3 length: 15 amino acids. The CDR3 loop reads CASSESFANTGELFF. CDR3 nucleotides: TGCGCCAGCAGTGAGTCGTTCGCGAACACCGGGGAGCTGTTTTTT.

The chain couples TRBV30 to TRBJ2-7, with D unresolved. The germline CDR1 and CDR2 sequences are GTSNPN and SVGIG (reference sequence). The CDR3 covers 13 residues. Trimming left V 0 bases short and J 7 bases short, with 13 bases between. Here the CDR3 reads CAWSVLATSEQYF. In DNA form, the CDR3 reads TGTGCCTGGAGTGTACTGGCCACCTCGGAGCAGTACTTC.

Here the CDR3 DNA reads TGTGCCAGCAGTCAGTCTTCTGGCACTGAAGCTTTCTTT. Amino acids: CASSQSSGTEAFF. V gene TRBV14 combines with J gene TRBJ1-1; D unclear. The germline V gene encodes CDR1 SGHDN and CDR2 FVKESK. The V end was cut by 6 bases, the J end by 4 bases, with 12 bases between. This CDR3 contains 13 residues.

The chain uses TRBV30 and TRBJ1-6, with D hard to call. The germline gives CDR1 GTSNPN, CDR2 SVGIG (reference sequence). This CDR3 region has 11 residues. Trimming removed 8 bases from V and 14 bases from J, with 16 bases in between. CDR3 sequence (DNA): TGTGCCGCACCTTCGGCTTCGGCCCTCCACTTT. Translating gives CAAPSASALHF.